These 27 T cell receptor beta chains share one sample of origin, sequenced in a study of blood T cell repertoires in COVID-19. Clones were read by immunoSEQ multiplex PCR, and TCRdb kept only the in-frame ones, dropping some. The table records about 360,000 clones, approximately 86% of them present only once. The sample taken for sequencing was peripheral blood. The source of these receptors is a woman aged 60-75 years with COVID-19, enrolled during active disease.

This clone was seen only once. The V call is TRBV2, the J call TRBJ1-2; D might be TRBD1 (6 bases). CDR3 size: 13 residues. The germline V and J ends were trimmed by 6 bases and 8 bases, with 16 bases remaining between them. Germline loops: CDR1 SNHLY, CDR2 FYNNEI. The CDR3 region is CASRPTGFWGYTF. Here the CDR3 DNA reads TGTGCCAGCAGGCCAACAGGGTTCTGGGGCTACACCTTC. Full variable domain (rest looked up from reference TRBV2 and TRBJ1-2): EPEVTQTPSHQVTQMGQEVILRCVPISNHLYFYWYRQILGQKVEFLVSFYNNEISEKSEIFDDQFSVERPDGSNFTLKIRSTKLEDSAMYFCASRPTGFWGYTFGSGTRLTVV.

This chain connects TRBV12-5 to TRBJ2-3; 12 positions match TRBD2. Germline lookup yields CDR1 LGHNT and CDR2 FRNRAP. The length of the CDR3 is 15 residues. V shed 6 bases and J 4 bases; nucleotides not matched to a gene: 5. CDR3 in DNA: TGTGCTAGTGGCCAACTAGCGGGGGGCCCAGATACGCAGTATTTT. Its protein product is CASGQLAGGPDTQYF.

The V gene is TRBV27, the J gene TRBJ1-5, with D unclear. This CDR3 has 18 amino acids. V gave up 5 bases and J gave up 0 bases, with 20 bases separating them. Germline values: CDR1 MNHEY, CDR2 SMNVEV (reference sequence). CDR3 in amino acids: CASSPQSGSDYSNQPQHF. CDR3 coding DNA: TGTGCCAGCAGTCCCCAAAGCGGGTCAGATTATAGCAATCAGCCCCAGCATTTT.

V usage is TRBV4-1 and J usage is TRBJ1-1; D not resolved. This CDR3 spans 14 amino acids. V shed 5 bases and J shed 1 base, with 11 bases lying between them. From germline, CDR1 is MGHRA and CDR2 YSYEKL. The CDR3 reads CASSSQTGNTEAFF. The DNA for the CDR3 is TGCGCCAGCAGCTCCCAGACTGGGAACACTGAAGCTTTCTTT.

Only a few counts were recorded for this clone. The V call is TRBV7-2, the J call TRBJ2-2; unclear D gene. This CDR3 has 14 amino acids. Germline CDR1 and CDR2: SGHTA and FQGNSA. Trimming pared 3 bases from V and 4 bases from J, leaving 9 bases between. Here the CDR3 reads CASSFLGSTGELFF. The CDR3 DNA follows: TGTGCCAGCAGCTTTCTAGGATCCACCGGGGAGCTGTTTTTT.

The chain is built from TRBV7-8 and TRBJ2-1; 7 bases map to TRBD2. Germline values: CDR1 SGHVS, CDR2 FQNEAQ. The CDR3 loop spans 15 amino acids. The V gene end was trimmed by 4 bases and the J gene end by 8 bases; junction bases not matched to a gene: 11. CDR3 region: CASSSGSAGRDEQFF. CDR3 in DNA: TGTGCCAGCAGCTCCGGCTCGGCAGGGAGGGATGAGCAGTTCTTC.

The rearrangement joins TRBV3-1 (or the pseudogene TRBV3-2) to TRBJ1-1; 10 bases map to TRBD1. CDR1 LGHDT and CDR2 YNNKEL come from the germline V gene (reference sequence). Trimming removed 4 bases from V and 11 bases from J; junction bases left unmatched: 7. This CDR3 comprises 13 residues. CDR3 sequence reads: CASSRQGANGAFF. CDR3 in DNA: TGTGCCAGCAGCCGACAGGGGGCAAATGGGGCTTTCTTT.

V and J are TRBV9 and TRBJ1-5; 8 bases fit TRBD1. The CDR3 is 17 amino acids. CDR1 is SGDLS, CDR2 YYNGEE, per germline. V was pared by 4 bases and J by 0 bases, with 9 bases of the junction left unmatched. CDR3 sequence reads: CASSMRTGGYSNQPQHF. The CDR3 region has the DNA TGTGCCAGCAGCATGCGCACAGGGGGGTATAGCAATCAGCCCCAGCATTTT.

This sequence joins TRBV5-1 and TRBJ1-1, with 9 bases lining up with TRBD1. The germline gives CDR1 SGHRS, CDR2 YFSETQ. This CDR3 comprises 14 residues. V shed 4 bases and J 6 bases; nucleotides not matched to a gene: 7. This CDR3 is CASSTIQGAAEAFF. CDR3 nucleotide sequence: TGCGCCAGCAGCACCATACAGGGGGCAGCTGAAGCTTTCTTT.

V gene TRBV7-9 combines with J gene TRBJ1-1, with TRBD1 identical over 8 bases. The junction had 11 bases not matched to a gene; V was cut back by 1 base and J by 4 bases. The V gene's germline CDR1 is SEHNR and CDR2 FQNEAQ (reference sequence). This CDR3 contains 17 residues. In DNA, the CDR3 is TGTGCCAGCAGCTTAGTACGCAGGGGGCAGAGGAGCACTGAAGCTTTCTTT. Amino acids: CASSLVRRGQRSTEAFF. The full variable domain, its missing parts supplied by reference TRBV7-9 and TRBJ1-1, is DTGVSQNPRHKITKRGQNVTFRCDPISEHNRLYWYRQTLGQGPEFLTYFQNEAQLEKSRLLSDRFSAERPKGSFSTLEIQRTEQGDSAMYLCASSLVRRGQRSTEAFFGQGTRLTVV.

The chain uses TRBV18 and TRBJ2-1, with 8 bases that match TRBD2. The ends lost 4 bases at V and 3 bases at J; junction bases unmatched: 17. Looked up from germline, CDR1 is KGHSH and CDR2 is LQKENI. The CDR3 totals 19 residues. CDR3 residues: CASSLPKGGGGRIYNEQFF. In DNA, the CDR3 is TGTGCCAGCTCACTCCCCAAGGGTGGCGGGGGGAGGATCTACAATGAGCAGTTCTTC.

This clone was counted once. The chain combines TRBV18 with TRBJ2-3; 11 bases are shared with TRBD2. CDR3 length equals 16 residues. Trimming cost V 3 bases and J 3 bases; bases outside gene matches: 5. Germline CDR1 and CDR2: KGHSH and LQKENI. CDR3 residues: CASSPSIAGGTDTQYF. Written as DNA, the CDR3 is TGTGCCAGCTCACCCTCCATAGCGGGGGGGACAGATACGCAGTATTTT. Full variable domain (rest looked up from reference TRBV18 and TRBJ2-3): NAGVMQNPRHLVRRRGQEARLRCSPMKGHSHVYWYRQLPEEGLKFMVYLQKENIIDESGMPKERFSAEFPKEGPSILRIQQVVRGDSAAYFCASSPSIAGGTDTQYFGPGTRLTVL.

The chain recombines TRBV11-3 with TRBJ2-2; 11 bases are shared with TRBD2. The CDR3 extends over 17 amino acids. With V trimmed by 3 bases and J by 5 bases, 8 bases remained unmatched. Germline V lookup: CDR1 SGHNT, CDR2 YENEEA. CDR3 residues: CASSFSGLAGGTGELFF. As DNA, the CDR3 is TGTGCCAGCAGCTTCTCGGGTCTAGCGGGGGGTACCGGGGAGCTGTTTTTT.

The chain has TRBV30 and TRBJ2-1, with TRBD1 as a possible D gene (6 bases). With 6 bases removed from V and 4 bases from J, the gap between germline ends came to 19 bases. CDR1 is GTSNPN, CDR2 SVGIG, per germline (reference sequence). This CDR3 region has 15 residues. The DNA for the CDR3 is TGTGCCTGTCCTAAAGAGGGGGACGGGTACAATGAGCAGTTCTTC. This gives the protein CACPKEGDGYNEQFF. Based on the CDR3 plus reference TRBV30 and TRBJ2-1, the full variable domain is SQTIHQWPATLVQPVGSPLSLECTVEGTSNPNLYWYRQAAGRGLQLLFYSVGIGQISSEVPQNLSASRPQDRQFILSSKKLLLSDSGFYLCACPKEGDGYNEQFFGPGTRLTVL.

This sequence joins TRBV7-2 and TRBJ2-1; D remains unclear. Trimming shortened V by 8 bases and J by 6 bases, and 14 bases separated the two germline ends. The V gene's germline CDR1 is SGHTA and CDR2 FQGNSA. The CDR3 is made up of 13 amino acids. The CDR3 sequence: CASVRPPGNEQFF. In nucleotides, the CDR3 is TGTGCCAGCGTACGACCCCCAGGCAATGAGCAGTTCTTC.

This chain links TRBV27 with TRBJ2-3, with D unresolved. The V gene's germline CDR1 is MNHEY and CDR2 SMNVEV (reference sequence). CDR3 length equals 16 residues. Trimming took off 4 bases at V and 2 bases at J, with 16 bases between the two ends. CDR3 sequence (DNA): TGTGCCAGCAGTTCGTCTCCCCCCCCGTACACAGATACGCAGTATTTT. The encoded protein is CASSSSPPPYTDTQYF.

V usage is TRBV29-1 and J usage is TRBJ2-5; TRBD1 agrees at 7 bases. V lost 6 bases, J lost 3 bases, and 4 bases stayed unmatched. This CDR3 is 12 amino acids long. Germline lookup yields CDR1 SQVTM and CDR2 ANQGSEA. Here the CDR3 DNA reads TGCAGCGTGGATGGACAGGAAGAGACCCAGTACTTC. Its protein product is CSVDGQEETQYF.

The CDR3 sequence: CASSLGERGEQYF. The CDR3 DNA reads TGCGCCAGCAGCTTGGGTGAAAGGGGGGAGCAGTACTTC. The J gene is TRBJ2-7, the V gene TRBV5-1; a possible D gene is TRBD1 (6 bases). Germline V gives CDR1 SGHRS, CDR2 YFSETQ. This CDR3 has 13 residues. The V gene lost 0 bases and the J gene lost 7 bases, with 11 bases spanning the gap.

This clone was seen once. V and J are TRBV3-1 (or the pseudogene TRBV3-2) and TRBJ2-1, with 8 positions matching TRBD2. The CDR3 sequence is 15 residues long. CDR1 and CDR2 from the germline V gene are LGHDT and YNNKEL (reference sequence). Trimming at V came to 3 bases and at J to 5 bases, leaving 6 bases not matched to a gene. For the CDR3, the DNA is TGTGCCAGCAGCCACCCGGGGGGGAGAAACAATGAGCAGTTCTTC. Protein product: CASSHPGGRNNEQFF.

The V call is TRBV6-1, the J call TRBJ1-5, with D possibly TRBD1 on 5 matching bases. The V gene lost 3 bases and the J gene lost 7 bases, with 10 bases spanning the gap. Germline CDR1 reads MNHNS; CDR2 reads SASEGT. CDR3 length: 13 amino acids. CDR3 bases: TGTGCCAGCAGTGACGGGGGGAAGCAGCCCCAGCATTTT. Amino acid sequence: CASSDGGKQPQHF.

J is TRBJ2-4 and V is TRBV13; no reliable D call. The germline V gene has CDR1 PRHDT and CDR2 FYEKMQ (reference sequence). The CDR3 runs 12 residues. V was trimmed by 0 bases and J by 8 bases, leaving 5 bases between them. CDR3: CASSLGEYIQYF. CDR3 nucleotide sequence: TGTGCCAGCAGCTTAGGCGAGTACATTCAGTACTTC.

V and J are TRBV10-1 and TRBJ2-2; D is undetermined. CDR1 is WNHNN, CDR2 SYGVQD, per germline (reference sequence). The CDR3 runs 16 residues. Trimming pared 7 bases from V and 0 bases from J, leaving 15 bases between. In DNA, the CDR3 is TGCGCCAGCAACAGTGGGCAGTTTGCGAACACCGGGGAGCTGTTTTTT. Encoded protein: CASNSGQFANTGELFF.

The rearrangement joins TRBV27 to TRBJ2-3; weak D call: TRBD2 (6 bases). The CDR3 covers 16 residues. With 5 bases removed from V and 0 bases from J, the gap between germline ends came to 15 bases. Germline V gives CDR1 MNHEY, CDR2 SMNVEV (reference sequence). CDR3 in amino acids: CASSPSWAGSTDTQYF. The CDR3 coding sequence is TGTGCCAGCAGTCCCAGTTGGGCGGGAAGCACAGATACGCAGTATTTT.

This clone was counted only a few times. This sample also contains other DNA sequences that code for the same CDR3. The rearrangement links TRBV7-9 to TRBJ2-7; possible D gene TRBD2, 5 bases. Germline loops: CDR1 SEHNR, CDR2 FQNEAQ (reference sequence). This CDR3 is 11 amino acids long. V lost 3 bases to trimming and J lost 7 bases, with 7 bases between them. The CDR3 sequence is CASSFGDEQYF. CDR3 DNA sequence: TGTGCCAGCAGCTTCGGGGATGAGCAGTACTTC.

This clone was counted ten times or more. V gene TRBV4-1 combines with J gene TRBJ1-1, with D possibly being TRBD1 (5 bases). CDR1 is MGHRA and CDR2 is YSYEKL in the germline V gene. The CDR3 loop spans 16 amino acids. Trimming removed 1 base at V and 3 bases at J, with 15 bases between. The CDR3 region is CASSQALTVLDTEAFF. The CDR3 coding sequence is TGCGCCAGCAGCCAAGCTTTGACAGTTTTAGACACTGAAGCTTTCTTT.

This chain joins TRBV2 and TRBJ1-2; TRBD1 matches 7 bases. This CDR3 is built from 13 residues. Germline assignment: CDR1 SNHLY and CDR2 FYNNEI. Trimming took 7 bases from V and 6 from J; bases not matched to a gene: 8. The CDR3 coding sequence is TGTGCCAGCAATGGACGAACAGGGGATGGCTACACCTTC. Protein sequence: CASNGRTGDGYTF.

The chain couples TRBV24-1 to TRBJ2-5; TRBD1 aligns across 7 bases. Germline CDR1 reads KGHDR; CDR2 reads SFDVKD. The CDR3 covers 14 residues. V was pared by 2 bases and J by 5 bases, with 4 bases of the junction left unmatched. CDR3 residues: CATSDSQGMETQYF. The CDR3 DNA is TGTGCCACCAGTGATTCACAGGGGATGGAGACCCAGTACTTC.